Below are 23 T cell receptor beta chains sequenced from a single sample in a study of blood T cell repertoires in COVID-19. Generated by immunoSEQ multiplex PCR, the TCRdb table keeps only in-frame clones and is missing some. The table lists over 75,000 clones, about 91% of them singletons. Sequencing was performed on peripheral blood. Source of these receptors: a human donor with active COVID-19. The donor label of this sample is uncertain.

This sequence joins TRBV5-6 and TRBJ1-6; tentative D call: TRBD1 (6 bases). This CDR3 contains 16 residues. V lost 4 bases and J 8 bases, leaving 19 bases between the germline ends. Germline V gene data show CDR1 as SGHDT and CDR2 as YYEEEE. In DNA, the CDR3 is TGTGCCAGCAGCCAAAAAACCGGGACAAATGATTCACCCCTCCACTTT. It codes for CASSQKTGTNDSPLHF.

The table lists this clone with a count of one. This chain's CDR3 is CASSEALPGDTEAFF. DNA of the CDR3: TGTGCCAGCAGTGAAGCGCTTCCGGGGGACACTGAAGCTTTCTTT. The chain carries TRBV6-1 and TRBJ1-1; a possible D gene is TRBD1 (5 bases). The V gene lost 0 bases and the J gene lost 3 bases, with 11 bases spanning the gap. Germline V gene sequence: CDR1 MNHNS, CDR2 SASEGT. The CDR3 is 15 amino acids.

The rearrangement joins TRBV3-1 (or the pseudogene TRBV3-2) to TRBJ2-4, with D unresolved. Trimming shortened V by 1 base and J by 6 bases, and 10 bases separated the two germline ends. This CDR3 is built from 14 residues. Germline V lookup: CDR1 LGHDT, CDR2 YNNKEL (reference sequence). CDR3 amino acids: CASSQGVGLNIQYF. For the CDR3, the DNA is TGTGCCAGCAGCCAAGGAGTCGGTCTAAACATTCAGTACTTC.

The rearrangement links TRBV7-3 to TRBJ2-5; 7 bases agree with TRBD2. Germline loops: CDR1 SGHTA, CDR2 FQGTGA. The CDR3 is made up of 13 amino acids. V dropped 5 bases and J dropped 2; count of bases not matched to a gene: 2. CDR3: CASSPGGQETQYF. CDR3 nucleotides: TGTGCCAGCAGCCCCGGGGGGCAAGAGACCCAGTACTTC.

V gene TRBV7-2 combines with J gene TRBJ1-3; possible D gene TRBD1, 6 bases. V was pared by 3 bases and J by 4 bases, with 13 bases between. Germline CDR1 and CDR2: SGHTA and FQGNSA. This CDR3 region has 15 residues. CDR3 nucleotide sequence: TGTGCCAGCAGCTTCCGATCAGGGGACGGAAACACCATATATTTT. Protein: CASSFRSGDGNTIYF.

V gene TRBV28 combines with J gene TRBJ1-3, with D possibly being TRBD1 (5 bases). CDR3 length: 14 amino acids. Trimming cost V 5 bases and J 4 bases, with 12 bases left between them. In germline, CDR1 is MDHEN, CDR2 SYDVKM. The CDR3 coding sequence is TGTGCCAGCAGTCCAGGGACTACGGGAAACACCATATATTTT. It specifies CASSPGTTGNTIYF.

J is TRBJ2-5 and V is TRBV5-6; D uncertain. V lost 3 bases and J 5 bases, leaving 17 bases between the germline ends. CDR1 SGHDT and CDR2 YYEEEE come from the germline V gene. The CDR3 totals 15 residues. This CDR3 reads CASSSLLREVETQYF. The CDR3 nucleotides read TGTGCCAGCAGCTCCCTACTTCGCGAGGTGGAGACCCAGTACTTC.

V is TRBV5-4 and J is TRBJ2-5, with 7 bases lining up with TRBD2. The V gene end was trimmed by 0 bases and the J gene end by 1 base; junction bases not matched to a gene: 6. The CDR3 extends over 16 amino acids. Germline loops: CDR1 SGHNT, CDR2 YYREEE (reference sequence). In DNA form, the CDR3 reads TGTGCCAGCAGCTTGGATAGGTCTAGCGGCCAAGAGACCCAGTACTTC. Translated, it gives CASSLDRSSGQETQYF.

CDR3 nucleotides: TGTGCCAGCAGTGAGGAGGGTTCGAGCTCCTACAATGAGCAGTTCTTC. Its protein is CASSEEGSSSYNEQFF. This chain uses TRBV2 with TRBJ2-1, with D tentatively TRBD2 (6 bases). CDR1 and CDR2 (germline): SNHLY, FYNNEI. Between the trimmed V and J ends, which lost 3 bases and 0 bases, there was a span of 12 bases. The CDR3 is 16 residues long.

The chain combines TRBV10-3 with TRBJ2-7; the match to TRBD2 covers 7 bases. The CDR3 is 15 amino acids. Germline CDR1 is ENHRY and CDR2 is SYGVKD. The trim removed 2 bases at V and 2 bases at J, leaving 6 bases unmatched. As DNA, the CDR3 is TGTGCCATCAGTGAGGGGGGGGGATTTACCTACGAGCAGTACTTC. This translates into CAISEGGGFTYEQYF.

The gene calls are TRBV5-1 and TRBJ2-5; 10 bases line up with TRBD1. Germline CDR1 reads SGHRS; CDR2 reads YFSETQ. Unmatched junction bases numbered 7, after V lost 3 bases and J lost 5 bases. The CDR3 consists of 15 residues. The CDR3 bases are TGCGCCAGCAGCTACGACGGACAGGGGGGCGAGACCCAGTACTTC. Amino acid sequence: CASSYDGQGGETQYF.

The chain links TRBV5-1 to TRBJ1-6; D is unresolved. Per germline, CDR1 SGHRS and CDR2 YFSETQ. This CDR3 region has 15 residues. The germline V and J ends were trimmed by 4 bases and 4 bases, with 12 bases remaining between them. The CDR3 DNA follows: TGCGCCAGCAGCGGCTACAGCGGATATAATTCACCCCTCCACTTT. Residues: CASSGYSGYNSPLHF.

The chain carries TRBV7-3 and TRBJ2-3; 10 positions agree with TRBD1. Germline-derived CDR1 and CDR2 are SGHTA and FQGTGA. The CDR3 is made up of 14 amino acids. V gave up 8 bases and J gave up 0 bases; unmatched junction bases: 2. This CDR3 is CASGTGVSTDTQYF. DNA of the CDR3: TGTGCCAGCGGGACAGGGGTCAGCACAGATACGCAGTATTTT. Full variable domain (missing parts from reference TRBV7-3 and TRBJ2-3): GAGVSQTPSNKVTEKGKYVELRCDPISGHTALYWYRQSLGQGPEFLIYFQGTGAADDSGLPNDRFFAVRPEGSVSTLKIQRTERGDSAVYLCASGTGVSTDTQYFGPGTRLTVL.

The V gene is TRBV7-3, the J gene TRBJ2-1; tentative D call: TRBD1 (6 bases). Looked up from germline, CDR1 is SGHTA and CDR2 is FQGTGA. With 5 bases removed from V and 3 bases from J, the gap between germline ends came to 14 bases. The CDR3 sequence is 15 residues long. The CDR3 here is CASSPQGNDYNEQFF. CDR3 nucleotide sequence: TGTGCCAGCAGCCCTCAGGGGAATGACTACAATGAGCAGTTCTTC.

This clone was recorded once. The chain is built from TRBV7-3 and TRBJ1-6, with D unresolved. The CDR3 totals 15 residues. From germline, CDR1 is SGHTA and CDR2 FQGTGA. V was cut by 3 bases and J by 0 bases, with 6 bases left in between. The CDR3 DNA reads as TGTGCCAGCAGCTTCGGGAGCTCCTATAATTCACCCCTCCACTTT. This codes for CASSFGSSYNSPLHF.

The chain carries TRBV5-6 and TRBJ2-2; possible D gene TRBD1, 6 bases. CDR1 is SGHDT and CDR2 is YYEEEE in the germline V gene. CDR3 length: 18 residues. The ends were cut back, 4 bases at V and 7 bases at J, with 26 bases in the middle. In DNA form, the CDR3 reads TGTGCCAGCAGCGTACCTCCCACGGGGCAAAGGGGGATCGGGGAGCTGTTTTTT. This gives the protein CASSVPPTGQRGIGELFF.

This clone was observed once. This rearrangement joins TRBV11-2 to TRBJ1-1, with 10 bases that match TRBD1. V gave up 5 bases and J gave up 3 bases; unmatched junction bases: 6. Germline values: CDR1 SGHAT, CDR2 FQNNGV. The CDR3 length is 15 residues. The CDR3 region has the DNA TGTGCCAGCAGCAACTGGGACAGGGGAGACACTGAAGCTTTCTTT. The encoded protein is CASSNWDRGDTEAFF.

The chain combines TRBV5-1 with TRBJ1-5, with 10 bases lining up with TRBD1. The J segment lost 5 bases and the V segment lost 4 bases, leaving 3 bases of the junction unmatched. The CDR3 is 14 residues long. Germline-derived CDR1 and CDR2 are SGHRS and YFSETQ. The CDR3 bases are TGCGCCAGCAGCATCGGACAGGGGGATCAGCCCCAGCATTTT. The encoded protein is CASSIGQGDQPQHF. Looking up the rest from reference TRBV5-1 and TRBJ1-5 gives the full variable domain: KAGVTQTPRYLIKTRGQQVTLSCSPISGHRSVSWYQQTPGQGLQFLFEYFSETQRNKGNFPGRFSGRQFSNSRSEMNVSTLELGDSALYLCASSIGQGDQPQHFGDGTRLSIL.

The V call is TRBV28, the J call TRBJ1-1; tentatively, D is TRBD1 (5 bases). CDR1 and CDR2 (germline): MDHEN, SYDVKM. Trimming took off 2 bases at V and 0 bases at J, with 7 bases between the two ends. The CDR3 has 14 amino acids. In DNA form, the CDR3 reads TGTGCCAGCAGTTTAGGAGGGGTGAACACTGAAGCTTTCTTT. Amino acids: CASSLGGVNTEAFF. The whole variable domain, filled in from reference TRBV28 and TRBJ1-1, reads DVKVTQSSRYLVKRTGEKVFLECVQDMDHENMFWYRQDPGLGLRLIYFSYDVKMKEKGDIPEGYSVSREKKERFSLILESASTNQTSMYLCASSLGGVNTEAFFGQGTRLTVV.

This clone was found once. The chain couples TRBV19 to TRBJ1-3; possible D gene TRBD1, 5 bases. Germline CDR1 reads LNHDA; CDR2 reads SQIVND (reference sequence). V lost 3 bases and J 0 bases, leaving 12 bases between the germline ends. The CDR3 is 16 residues long. The CDR3 DNA is TGTGCCAGTAGTATGGAAGAGACAGCCTCTGGAAACACCATATATTTT. As protein: CASSMEETASGNTIYF.

The chain is built from TRBV7-3 and TRBJ2-1, with a possible D match to TRBD2 (5 bases). The ends were cut back, 2 bases at V and 0 bases at J, with 8 bases in the middle. Germline V gives CDR1 SGHTA, CDR2 FQGTGA. The CDR3 length is 15 residues. CDR3: CASSLVGDSYNEQFF. The CDR3 bases are TGTGCCAGCAGCTTAGTCGGGGACTCCTACAATGAGCAGTTCTTC.

V is TRBV28 and J is TRBJ2-7, with unresolved D. V was cut by 5 bases and J by 0 bases, with 11 bases left in between. CDR1 MDHEN and CDR2 SYDVKM come from the germline V gene. CDR3 length: 14 amino acids. CDR3 sequence reads: CASSPKLSSYEQYF. Here the CDR3 DNA reads TGTGCCAGCAGTCCAAAGTTGAGCTCCTACGAGCAGTACTTC.

This chain connects TRBV4-1 to TRBJ2-3, with 11 bases that match TRBD2. Germline V gives CDR1 MGHRA, CDR2 YSYEKL. CDR3 size: 16 residues. J was trimmed by 1 base and V by 3 bases; bases with no gene match: 3. The CDR3 sequence is CASSQMTSGGTDTQYF. The DNA for the CDR3 is TGCGCCAGCAGCCAGATGACTAGCGGGGGCACAGATACGCAGTATTTT.